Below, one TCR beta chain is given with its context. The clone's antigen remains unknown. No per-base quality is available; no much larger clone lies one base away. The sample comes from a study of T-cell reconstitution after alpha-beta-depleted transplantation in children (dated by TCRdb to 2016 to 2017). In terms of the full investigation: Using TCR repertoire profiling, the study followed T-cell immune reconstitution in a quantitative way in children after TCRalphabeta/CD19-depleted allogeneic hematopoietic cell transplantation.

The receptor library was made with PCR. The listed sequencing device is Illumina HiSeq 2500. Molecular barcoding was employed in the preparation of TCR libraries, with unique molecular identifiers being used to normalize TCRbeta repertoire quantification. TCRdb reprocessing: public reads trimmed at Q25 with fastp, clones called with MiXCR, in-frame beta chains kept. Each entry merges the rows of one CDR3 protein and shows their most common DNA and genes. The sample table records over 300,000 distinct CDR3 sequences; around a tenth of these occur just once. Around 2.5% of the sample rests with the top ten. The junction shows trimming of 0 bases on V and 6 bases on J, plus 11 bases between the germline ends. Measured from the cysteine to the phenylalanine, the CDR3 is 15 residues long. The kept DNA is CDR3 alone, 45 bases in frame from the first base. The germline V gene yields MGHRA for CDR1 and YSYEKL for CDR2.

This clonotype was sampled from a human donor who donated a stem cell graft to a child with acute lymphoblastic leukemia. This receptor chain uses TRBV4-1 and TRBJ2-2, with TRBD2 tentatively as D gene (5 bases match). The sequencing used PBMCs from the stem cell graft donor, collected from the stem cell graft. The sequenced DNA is TGCGCCAGCAGCCAAGAAAGGCGAGGGTCCGGGGAGCTGTTTTTT. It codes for CASSQERRGSGELFF.